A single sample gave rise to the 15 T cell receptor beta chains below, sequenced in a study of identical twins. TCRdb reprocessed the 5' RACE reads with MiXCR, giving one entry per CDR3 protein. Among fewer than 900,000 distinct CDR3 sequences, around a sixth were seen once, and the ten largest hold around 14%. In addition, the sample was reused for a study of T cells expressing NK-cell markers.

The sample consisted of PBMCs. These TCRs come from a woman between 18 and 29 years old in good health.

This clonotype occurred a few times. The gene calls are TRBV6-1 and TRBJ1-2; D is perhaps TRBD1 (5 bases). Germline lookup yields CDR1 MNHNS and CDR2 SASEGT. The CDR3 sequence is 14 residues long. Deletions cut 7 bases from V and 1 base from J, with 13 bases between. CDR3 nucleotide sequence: TGTGCCAGCACGGGACCGACGATTAACTATGGCTACACCTTC. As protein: CASTGPTINYGYTF.

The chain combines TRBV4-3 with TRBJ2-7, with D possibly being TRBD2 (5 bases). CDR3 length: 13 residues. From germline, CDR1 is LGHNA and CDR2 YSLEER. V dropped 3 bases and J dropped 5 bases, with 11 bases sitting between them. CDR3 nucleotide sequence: TGCGCCAGCAGCCAGAGGGCTGGGGACGAGCAGTACTTC. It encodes CASSQRAGDEQYF.

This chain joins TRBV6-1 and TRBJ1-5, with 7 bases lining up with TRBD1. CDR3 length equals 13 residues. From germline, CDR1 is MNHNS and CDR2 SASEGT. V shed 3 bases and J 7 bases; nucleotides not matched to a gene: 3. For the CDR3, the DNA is TGTGCCAGCAGTGATCAGGGGGGCCAGCCCCAGCATTTT. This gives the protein CASSDQGGQPQHF.

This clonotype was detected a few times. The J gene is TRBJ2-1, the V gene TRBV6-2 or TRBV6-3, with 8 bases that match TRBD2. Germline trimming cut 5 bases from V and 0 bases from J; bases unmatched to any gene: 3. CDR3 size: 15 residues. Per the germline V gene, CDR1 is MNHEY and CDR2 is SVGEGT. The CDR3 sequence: CASSMSGSSYNEQFF. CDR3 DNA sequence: TGTGCCAGCAGTATGAGCGGGAGCTCCTACAATGAGCAGTTCTTC.

CDR3 residues: CASSPDRQKAFF. The CDR3 nucleotides are TGTGCCAGCAGCCCCGACAGACAGAAAGCTTTCTTT. V is TRBV6-5 and J is TRBJ1-1; tentatively, D is TRBD1 (5 bases). The CDR3 totals 12 residues. Between the trimmed V and J ends, which lost 6 bases and 9 bases, there was a span of 14 bases. Germline V gene lookup returns CDR1 MNHEY and CDR2 SVGAGI.

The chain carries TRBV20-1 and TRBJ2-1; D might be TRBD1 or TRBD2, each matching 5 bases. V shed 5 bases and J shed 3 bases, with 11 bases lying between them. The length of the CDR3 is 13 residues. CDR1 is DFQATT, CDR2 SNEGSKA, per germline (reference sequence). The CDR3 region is CSAGGPYYNEQFF. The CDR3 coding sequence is TGCAGTGCTGGGGGACCTTACTACAATGAGCAGTTCTTC.

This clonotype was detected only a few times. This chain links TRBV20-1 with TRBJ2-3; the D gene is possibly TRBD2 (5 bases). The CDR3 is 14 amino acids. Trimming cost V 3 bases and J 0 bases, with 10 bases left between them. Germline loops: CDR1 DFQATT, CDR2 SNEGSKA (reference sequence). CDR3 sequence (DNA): TGCAGTGCTAGGGGCCCGGGGAGCACAGATACGCAGTATTTT. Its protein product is CSARGPGSTDTQYF.

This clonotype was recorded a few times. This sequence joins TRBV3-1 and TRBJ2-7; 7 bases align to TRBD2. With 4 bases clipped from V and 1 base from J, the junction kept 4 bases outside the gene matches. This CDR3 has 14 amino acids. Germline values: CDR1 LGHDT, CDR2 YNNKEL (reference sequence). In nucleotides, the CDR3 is TGTGCCAGCAGCCGGGGGGGGATATCCTACGAGCAGTACTTC. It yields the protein CASSRGGISYEQYF.

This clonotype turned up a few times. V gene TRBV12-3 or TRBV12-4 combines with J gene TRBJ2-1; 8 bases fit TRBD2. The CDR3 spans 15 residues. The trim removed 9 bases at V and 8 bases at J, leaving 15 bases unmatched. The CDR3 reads CASGNPGLVNHEQFF. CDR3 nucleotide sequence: TGTGCCAGTGGGAATCCGGGACTAGTGAACCATGAGCAGTTCTTC.

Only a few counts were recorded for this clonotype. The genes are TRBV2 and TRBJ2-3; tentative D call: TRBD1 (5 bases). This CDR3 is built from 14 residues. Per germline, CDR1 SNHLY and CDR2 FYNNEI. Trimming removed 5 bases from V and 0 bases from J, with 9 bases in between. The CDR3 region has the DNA TGTGCCAGCAGTTACCCAGGGAGCACAGATACGCAGTATTTT. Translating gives CASSYPGSTDTQYF.

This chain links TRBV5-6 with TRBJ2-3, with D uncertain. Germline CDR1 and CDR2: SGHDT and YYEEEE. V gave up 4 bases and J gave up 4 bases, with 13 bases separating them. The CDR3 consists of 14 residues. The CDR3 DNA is TGTGCCAGCAGCCCTACCAGGACGGCAGATACGCAGTATTTT. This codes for CASSPTRTADTQYF.

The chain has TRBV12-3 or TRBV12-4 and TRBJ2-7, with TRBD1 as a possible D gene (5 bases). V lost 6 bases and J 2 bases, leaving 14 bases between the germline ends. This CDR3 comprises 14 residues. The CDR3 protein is CASSIKGKAYEQYF. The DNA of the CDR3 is TGTGCCAGCAGCATCAAGGGGAAAGCCTACGAGCAGTACTTC.

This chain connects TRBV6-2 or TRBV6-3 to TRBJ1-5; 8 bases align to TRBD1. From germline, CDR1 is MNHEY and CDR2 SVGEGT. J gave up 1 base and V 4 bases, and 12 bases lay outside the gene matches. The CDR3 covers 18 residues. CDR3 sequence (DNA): TGTGCCAGCAGTTCAAGGGACAGGATCGGGGGGAGCAATCAGCCCCAGCATTTT. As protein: CASSSRDRIGGSNQPQHF.

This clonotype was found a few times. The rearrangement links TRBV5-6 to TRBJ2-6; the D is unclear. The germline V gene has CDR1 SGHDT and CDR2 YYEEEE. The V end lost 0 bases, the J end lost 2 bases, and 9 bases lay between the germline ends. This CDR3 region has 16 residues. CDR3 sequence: CASSLGTATGANVLTF. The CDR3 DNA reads TGTGCCAGCAGCTTGGGTACTGCAACTGGGGCCAACGTCCTGACTTTC.

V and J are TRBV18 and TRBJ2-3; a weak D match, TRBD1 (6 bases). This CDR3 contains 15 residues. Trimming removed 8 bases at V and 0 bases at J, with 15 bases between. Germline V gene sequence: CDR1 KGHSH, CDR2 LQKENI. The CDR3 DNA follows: TGTGCCAGCGGCCCCGGGACACCTAGCACAGATACGCAGTATTTT. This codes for CASGPGTPSTDTQYF.